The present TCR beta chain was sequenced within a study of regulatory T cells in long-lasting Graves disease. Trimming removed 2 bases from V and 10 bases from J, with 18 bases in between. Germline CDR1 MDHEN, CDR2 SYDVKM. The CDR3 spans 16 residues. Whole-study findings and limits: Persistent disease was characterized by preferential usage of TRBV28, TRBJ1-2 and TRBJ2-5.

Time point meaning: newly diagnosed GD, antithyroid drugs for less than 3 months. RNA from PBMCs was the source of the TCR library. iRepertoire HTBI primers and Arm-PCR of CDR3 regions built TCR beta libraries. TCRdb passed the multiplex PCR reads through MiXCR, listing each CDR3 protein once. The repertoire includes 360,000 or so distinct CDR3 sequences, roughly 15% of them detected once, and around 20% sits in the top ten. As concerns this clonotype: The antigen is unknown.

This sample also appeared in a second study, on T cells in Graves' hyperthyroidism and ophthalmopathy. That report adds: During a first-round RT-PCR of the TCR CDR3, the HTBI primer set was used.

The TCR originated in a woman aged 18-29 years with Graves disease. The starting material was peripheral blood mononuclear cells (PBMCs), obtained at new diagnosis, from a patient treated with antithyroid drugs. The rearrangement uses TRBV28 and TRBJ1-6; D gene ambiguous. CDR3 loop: CASSLIQYPQVSPLHF. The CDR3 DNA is TGTGCCAGCAGTTTAATACAATACCCGCAGGTATCACCCCTCCACTTT.